This T cell receptor beta chain came from a study of human T cells and chemical hapten exposure. V lost 6 bases and J 3 bases, leaving 13 bases between the germline ends. The germline gives CDR1 MNHNY, CDR2 SVGAGI (reference sequence). This CDR3 comprises 14 residues. TCRdb reprocessed the RACE reads via MiXCR and lists one record per CDR3 protein. The sample has approximately 400,000 distinct CDR3 sequences, approximately 5% seen once. On this clonotype itself: A much larger clone is a single base away; this may be a read error. The conserved final phenylalanine or tryptophan is absent from the CDR3, which likely points to a read error.

Specified time point: patch test 1, 2 weeks after DPC sensitization. The treatment is: therapeutic diphenylcyclopropenone sensitization with weekly scalp DPC. Patch tests were applied only after blood draws. The sample here was whole blood, taken in connection with sensitization to the hapten diphenylcyclopropenone (DPC). The sequence came from a woman aged 50 to 65 with alopecia areata. Some clones in this sample may be carry-over from other donors' samples. V gene TRBV6-6 combines with J gene TRBJ2-3, with D possibly matching TRBD2 (6 bases). The CDR3 reads CASSLGSQTDTQYL. The CDR3 DNA follows: TGTGCCAGCAGCCTCGGGAGCCAGACAGATACGCAGTATCTT.